Listed here are 31 T cell receptor beta chains from one sample, sequenced in a study of blood T cell repertoires in COVID-19 (dated by TCRdb to about 2020). The protocol used for the library was the immunoSEQ multiplex PCR assay. TCRdb holds this immuneACCESS table with in-frame rearrangements only. Some clones are missing; in checked studies, unresolved V genes explain under half, and the rest has no known cause. This sample has about 210,000 clones in its table, and approximately 81% of those were observed once. The ten largest clonotypes hold almost 5% of the sample. The specimen sequenced was peripheral blood. Receptors were obtained from a woman of 80 years or more with acute or convalescent COVID-19.

The rearrangement joins TRBV2 to TRBJ1-2, with 7 bases lining up with TRBD1. From germline, CDR1 is SNHLY and CDR2 FYNNEI. The CDR3 has 13 amino acids. The J segment lost 7 bases and the V segment lost 5 bases, leaving 7 bases of the junction unmatched. Written as DNA, the CDR3 is TGTGCCAGCAGTTTGACAGGGCTGGGTGGCTACACCTTC. It is translated as CASSLTGLGGYTF.

The V gene is TRBV4-2, the J gene TRBJ2-2, with D tentatively TRBD1 (5 bases). The CDR3 is 16 residues long. Germline CDR1 LGHNA, CDR2 YNFKEQ. V lost 4 bases to trimming and J lost 0 bases, with 12 bases between them. CDR3 amino acids: CASSPAGRTNTGELFF. CDR3 DNA sequence: TGTGCCAGCAGCCCAGCAGGGCGAACGAACACCGGGGAGCTGTTTTTT.

V and J are TRBV11-2 and TRBJ2-4; 8 nucleotides align to TRBD1. Per the germline V gene, CDR1 is SGHAT and CDR2 is FQNNGV. The CDR3 runs 13 residues. The V segment lost 4 bases and the J segment 4 bases; nucleotides outside the gene matches: 0. CDR3 bases: TGTGCCAGCAGCTGGACAGGGAAAAACATTCAGTACTTC. Residues: CASSWTGKNIQYF.

V is TRBV11-2 and J is TRBJ1-2; D not certain. The germline gives CDR1 SGHAT, CDR2 FQNNGV. CDR3 size: 15 residues. V was pared by 1 base and J by 3 bases, with 12 bases between. The CDR3 reads CASSLGLRADYGYTF. The CDR3 DNA is TGTGCCAGCAGCTTAGGATTGAGGGCGGACTATGGCTACACCTTC.

This chain links TRBV4-3 with TRBJ2-1, with a weak D call TRBD2 (6 bases). Trimming left V 1 base short and J 12 bases short, with 19 bases between. The CDR3 has 15 amino acids. Germline CDR1 reads LGHNA; CDR2 reads YSLEER. The CDR3 region is CASSQASLAPPLQFF. The DNA of the CDR3 is TGCGCCAGCAGCCAAGCATCTCTAGCGCCTCCCTTGCAGTTCTTC.

The V call is TRBV6-6, the J call TRBJ1-2, with 9 nucleotides matching TRBD1. After removal of 6 bases from V and 3 bases from J, the junction contained 17 bases not matched to a gene. The CDR3 has 18 residues. Germline values: CDR1 MNHNY, CDR2 SVGAGI (reference sequence). The CDR3 region is CASRRTGTGRFSHYGYTF. CDR3 DNA: TGTGCCAGCAGGCGAACCGGGACAGGGAGATTTTCTCACTATGGCTACACCTTC.

V usage is TRBV25-1 and J usage is TRBJ2-3, with D uncertain. CDR3 length: 13 amino acids. The germline V and J ends were trimmed by 4 bases and 4 bases, with 9 bases remaining between them. Germline lookup yields CDR1 MGHDK and CDR2 SYGVNS. Here the CDR3 DNA reads TGTGCCAGCAGTGTAGTAAGCGCAGATACGCAGTATTTT. Protein: CASSVVSADTQYF.

V gene TRBV6-5 combines with J gene TRBJ1-5; D gene uncertain. Germline CDR1 is MNHEY and CDR2 is SVGAGI. The V gene lost 6 bases and the J gene lost 9 bases, with 15 bases spanning the gap. The CDR3 runs to 13 residues. The CDR3 region has the DNA TGTGCCAGCAGCCCGGGAGCGGAATGGCCCCAGCATTTT. Protein: CASSPGAEWPQHF.

The CDR3 DNA reads as TGTGCCAGCAGCTTGGGACGCCAGAGGGGGGCCAACGTCCTGACTTTC. Translating it yields CASSLGRQRGANVLTF. V gene TRBV5-5 combines with J gene TRBJ2-6; no clear D. V was pared by 0 bases and J by 4 bases, with 11 bases between. This CDR3 contains 16 residues. CDR1 and CDR2 from the germline V gene are SGHKS and YYEKEE (reference sequence).

The chain links TRBV12-5 to TRBJ2-1; 8 bases fit TRBD2. V gave up 5 bases and J gave up 6 bases; unmatched junction bases: 6. This CDR3 spans 14 amino acids. The germline gives CDR1 LGHNT, CDR2 FRNRAP. The CDR3 nucleotides read TGTGCTAGTGGTCGAGCGGGAGTCTTCAATGAGCAGTTCTTC. Amino acid sequence: CASGRAGVFNEQFF.

The chain uses TRBV29-1 and TRBJ2-1; 9 bases match TRBD2. The CDR3 is 16 amino acids. Germline V CDR1 and CDR2: SQVTM, ANQGSEA. V lost 4 bases to trimming and J lost 2 bases; unmatched junction nucleotides: 9. The CDR3 nucleotides are TGCAGCGTTGGGTCCCGCTTAGCGGGAGCCTACAATGAGCAGTTCTTC. Translated, it gives CSVGSRLAGAYNEQFF.

V gene TRBV7-9 combines with J gene TRBJ1-1, with 7 positions matching TRBD1. The junction had 5 bases not matched to a gene; V was cut back by 2 bases and J by 11 bases. This CDR3 has 12 amino acids. CDR1 SEHNR and CDR2 FQNEAQ come from the germline V gene (reference sequence). The CDR3 DNA reads TGTGCCAGCAGCTTATCGGAGGGGGCCGCTTTCTTT. Its protein is CASSLSEGAAFF.

This clone was seen a single time. This chain uses TRBV5-1 with TRBJ1-1; TRBD1 agrees at 9 bases. Germline CDR1 is SGHRS and CDR2 is YFSETQ. V dropped 2 bases and J dropped 2; count of bases not matched to a gene: 4. The CDR3 has 15 amino acids. CDR3 nucleotides: TGCGCCAGCAGCTTAAGCACAGGGGGCAACACTGAAGCTTTCTTT. It is translated as CASSLSTGGNTEAFF. Full variable domain (missing parts from reference TRBV5-1 and TRBJ1-1): KAGVTQTPRYLIKTRGQQVTLSCSPISGHRSVSWYQQTPGQGLQFLFEYFSETQRNKGNFPGRFSGRQFSNSRSEMNVSTLELGDSALYLCASSLSTGGNTEAFFGQGTRLTVV.

V usage is TRBV5-1 and J usage is TRBJ1-5, with D maybe TRBD1 (6 bases). Germline assignment: CDR1 SGHRS and CDR2 YFSETQ. Trimming removed 0 bases at V and 5 bases at J, with 9 bases between. This CDR3 is built from 14 residues. CDR3 in DNA: TGCGCCAGCAGCTTGGGACAGGAAGATCAGCCCCAGCATTTT. Its protein product is CASSLGQEDQPQHF.

The J gene is TRBJ2-2, the V gene TRBV5-1, with a weak D call TRBD2 (5 bases). The CDR3 sequence is 14 residues long. Germline CDR1 reads SGHRS; CDR2 reads YFSETQ. V dropped 4 bases and J dropped 8 bases, with 15 bases sitting between them. The CDR3 DNA reads as TGCGCCAGCAGCCTGGACCCCCCGGGAGGGGAGCTGTTTTTT. It is translated as CASSLDPPGGELFF.

The V call is TRBV6-4, the J call TRBJ2-5, with 9 bases fitting TRBD1. In germline, CDR1 is MRHNA, CDR2 SNTAGT. The CDR3 contains 16 residues. The V gene end was trimmed by 5 bases and the J gene end by 4 bases; junction bases not matched to a gene: 11. The CDR3 reads CASSPYRDRVRETQYF. CDR3 DNA sequence: TGTGCCAGCAGTCCTTACCGGGACAGGGTTCGAGAGACCCAGTACTTC.

V usage is TRBV19 and J usage is TRBJ1-5; TRBD1 aligns across 7 bases. The CDR3 extends over 14 amino acids. Trimming cost V 3 bases and J 6 bases; bases outside gene matches: 5. CDR1 and CDR2 (germline): LNHDA, SQIVND (reference sequence). CDR3 region: CASSMTPGGQPQHF. The DNA of the CDR3 is TGTGCCAGTAGTATGACTCCAGGGGGTCAGCCCCAGCATTTT.

V is TRBV7-2 and J is TRBJ1-2; D gene ambiguous. CDR1 and CDR2 (germline): SGHTA, FQGNSA. Trimming pared 5 bases from V and 7 bases from J, leaving 26 bases between. This CDR3 is built from 17 residues. The CDR3 spells CASSTPGRILNSGGYTF. The CDR3 nucleotides are TGTGCCAGCAGCACCCCCGGGAGAATACTCAATAGTGGTGGCTACACCTTC.

This chain links TRBV6-5 with TRBJ1-5; D not resolved. V was trimmed by 6 bases and J by 1 base, leaving 13 bases between them. The germline V gene has CDR1 MNHEY and CDR2 SVGAGI. The CDR3 extends over 15 amino acids. This chain's CDR3 is CASRPSPGSNQPQHF. CDR3 bases: TGTGCCAGCAGACCCTCACCGGGGAGCAATCAGCCCCAGCATTTT.

The chain links TRBV7-6 to TRBJ1-3, with D perhaps matching TRBD1 (5 bases). V lost 6 bases to trimming and J lost 4 bases, with 7 bases between them. Per germline, CDR1 SGHVS and CDR2 FNYEAQ. CDR3 length: 12 residues. CDR3 in amino acids: CASRGAGNTIYF. CDR3 sequence (DNA): TGTGCCAGCAGAGGGGCGGGAAACACCATATATTTT.

V and J are TRBV5-1 and TRBJ2-5; D not resolved. Trimming left V 0 bases short and J 5 bases short, with 8 bases between. The CDR3 is made up of 13 amino acids. Germline assignment: CDR1 SGHRS and CDR2 YFSETQ. The CDR3 sequence is CASSLGVDETQYF. The CDR3 DNA reads as TGCGCCAGCAGCTTGGGCGTTGATGAGACCCAGTACTTC.

J is TRBJ2-1 and V is TRBV7-2; D is perhaps TRBD1 (6 bases). V was cut by 5 bases and J by 10 bases, with 21 bases left in between. Germline V lookup: CDR1 SGHTA, CDR2 FQGNSA. This CDR3 has 15 residues. CDR3 amino acids: CASSASGTTPGEQFF. The CDR3 DNA reads TGTGCCAGCAGCGCCTCCGGGACAACCCCAGGGGAGCAGTTCTTC. Full variable domain (remainder filled in from reference TRBV7-2 and TRBJ2-1): GAGVSQSPSNKVTEKGKDVELRCDPISGHTALYWYRQSLGQGLEFLIYFQGNSAPDKSGLPSDRFSAERTGGSVSTLTIQRTQQEDSAVYLCASSASGTTPGEQFFGPGTRLTVL.

The rearrangement uses TRBV15 and TRBJ2-6; TRBD2 is a possible D gene (6 bases). Trimming stripped 3 bases from V and 0 bases from J, with 21 bases between. Germline CDR1 reads LNHNV; CDR2 reads YYDKDF (reference sequence). The CDR3 contains 20 residues. The CDR3 sequence: CATSSPMGGLRGSGANVLTF. CDR3 bases: TGTGCCACCAGCAGCCCCATGGGGGGACTCCGAGGCTCTGGGGCCAACGTCCTGACTTTC.

This clone was seen a few times. The chain recombines TRBV2 with TRBJ1-1; D is possibly TRBD1 (6 bases). CDR1 and CDR2 (germline): SNHLY, FYNNEI. With 8 bases removed from V and 9 bases from J, the gap between germline ends came to 16 bases. CDR3 size: 12 residues. DNA for the CDR3: TGTGCCAGCGGACAGCCACCAACCAAAGCTTTCTTT. It yields the protein CASGQPPTKAFF.

The genes are TRBV7-2 and TRBJ2-2, with D unresolved. V lost 1 base to trimming and J lost 4 bases, with 13 bases between them. Germline V gives CDR1 SGHTA, CDR2 FQGNSA. CDR3 length: 16 residues. The CDR3 is CASSLVAARGTGELFF. CDR3 in DNA: TGTGCCAGCAGCTTAGTGGCAGCGCGAGGCACCGGGGAGCTGTTTTTT.

V gene TRBV7-6 combines with J gene TRBJ2-1, with D perhaps matching TRBD1 (5 bases). Germline V gene lookup returns CDR1 SGHVS and CDR2 FNYEAQ. V was pared by 4 bases and J by 6 bases, with 16 bases between. This CDR3 contains 15 residues. The CDR3 is CASSSDLGQVNEQFF. The CDR3 DNA is TGTGCCAGCAGCTCGGACCTTGGACAAGTCAATGAGCAGTTCTTC.

The rearrangement uses TRBV15 and TRBJ2-3; 7 bases align to TRBD1. The CDR3 runs 14 residues. In germline, CDR1 is LNHNV, CDR2 YYDKDF (reference sequence). V shed 4 bases, J shed 4 bases, and the junction held 5 bases outside the gene matches. The CDR3 coding sequence is TGTGCCACCAGCAAACGGACAGGAGCAGATACGCAGTATTTT. It codes for CATSKRTGADTQYF. The full variable domain, in which reference TRBV15 and TRBJ2-3 provide the parts outside the CDR3, is DAMVIQNPRYQVTQFGKPVTLSCSQTLNHNVMYWYQQKSSQAPKLLFHYYDKDFNNEADTPDNFQSRRPNTSFCFLDIRSPGLGDTAMYLCATSKRTGADTQYFGPGTRLTVL.

The chain combines TRBV4-3 with TRBJ1-6, with D maybe TRBD1 (6 bases). Germline loops: CDR1 LGHNA, CDR2 YSLEER. V shed 0 bases and J shed 9 bases, with 15 bases lying between them. This CDR3 has 16 amino acids. The CDR3 region has the DNA TGCGCCAGCAGCCAAGATGACAGGCGCTCCGGTTCACCCCTCCACTTT. Translating gives CASSQDDRRSGSPLHF.

This chain connects TRBV6-4 to TRBJ1-6; the D is unclear. Germline CDR1 and CDR2: MRHNA and SNTAGT. The CDR3 has 16 amino acids. V gave up 0 bases and J gave up 0 bases, with 6 bases separating them. Written as DNA, the CDR3 is TGTGCCAGCAGTGACTCACCTAGCTCCTATAATTCACCCCTCCACTTT. Residues: CASSDSPSSYNSPLHF.

This clone was seen a few times. The chain couples TRBV5-5 to TRBJ2-2; TRBD2 agrees at 10 bases. V was clipped by 4 bases and J by 1 base; unmatched bases: 4. Germline loops: CDR1 SGHKS, CDR2 YYEKEE (reference sequence). This CDR3 has 16 amino acids. The CDR3 nucleotides are TGTGCCAGCAGCACCTGGACTAGCGGGAACACCGGGGAGCTGTTTTTT. Residues: CASSTWTSGNTGELFF.

CDR3 sequence: CASSPEQVNTEAFF. The DNA of the CDR3 is TGTGCCAGCTCACCTGAACAAGTGAACACTGAAGCTTTCTTT. The rearrangement joins TRBV18 to TRBJ1-1; no reliable D call. V was clipped by 3 bases and J by 0 bases, with 8 bases between them. The CDR3 totals 14 residues. Looked up from germline, CDR1 is KGHSH and CDR2 is LQKENI.